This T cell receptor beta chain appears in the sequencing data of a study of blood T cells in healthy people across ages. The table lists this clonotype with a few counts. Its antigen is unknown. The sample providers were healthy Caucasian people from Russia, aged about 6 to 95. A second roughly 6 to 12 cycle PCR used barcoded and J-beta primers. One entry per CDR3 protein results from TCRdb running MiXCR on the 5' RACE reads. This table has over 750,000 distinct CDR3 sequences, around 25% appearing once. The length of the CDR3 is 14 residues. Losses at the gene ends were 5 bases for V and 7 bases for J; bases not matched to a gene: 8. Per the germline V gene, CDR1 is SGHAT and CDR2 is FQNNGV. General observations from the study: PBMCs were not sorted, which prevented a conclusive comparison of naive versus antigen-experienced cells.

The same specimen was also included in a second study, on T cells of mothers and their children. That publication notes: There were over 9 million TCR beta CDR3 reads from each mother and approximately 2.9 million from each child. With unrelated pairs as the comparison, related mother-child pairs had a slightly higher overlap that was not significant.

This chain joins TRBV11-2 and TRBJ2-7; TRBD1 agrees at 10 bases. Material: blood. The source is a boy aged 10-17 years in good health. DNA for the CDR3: TGTGCCAGCAGCGGGACAGGGGTTCCGGGGGAGCAGTACTTC. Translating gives CASSGTGVPGEQYF.